Sequencing of this T cell receptor (beta chain) was carried out in a study of early T cells in non-severe SARS-CoV-2 infection. On this clonotype itself: What it binds is not known.

TCRdb called the 5' RACE reads again in MiXCR, with one record for every CDR3 protein. The profile shows tens of thousands of distinct CDR3 sequences, roughly a tenth of them singletons. Study outcomes and limitations: Reliance on VDJdb matching favored anti-spike CD8 responses; private and CD4 specificities were missed.

The source material was whole blood. The source is an adult who was a healthcare worker with PCR-confirmed SARS-CoV-2 infection or an uninfected control (not recorded which).

The CDR3 protein is CASSSWDRSGERPQHF. CDR3 sequence (DNA): TGTGCCAGCAGCTCCTGGGACCGATCGGGGGAAAGGCCCCAGCATTTT. The rearrangement joins TRBV28 to TRBJ1-5; D is perhaps TRBD1 (5 bases). Germline V gene sequence: CDR1 MDHEN, CDR2 SYDVKM. The CDR3 totals 16 residues. Trimming pared 6 bases from V and 9 bases from J, leaving 24 bases between.